This entry lists 30 T cell receptor beta chains sequenced from one sample in a study of T cells expressing NK-cell markers. After re-calling the 5' RACE reads, TCRdb lists one entry per CDR3 protein, DNA absent. The data show about 15,000 distinct CDR3 sequences, and the top ten clones hold 59%. The material sequenced was blood T cells: a sorted CD56 or NKG2C T cell subset, CD4+ or CD8+ T cells, or bulk PBMC T cells (not recorded which). The receptors were gathered from a man aged 18-75 years in good health.

This rearrangement joins TRBV20-1 to TRBJ2-5; there is no DNA to check the TCRdb D call of TRBD2. There are 13 residues in the CDR3. CDR1 and CDR2 (germline): DFQATT, SNEGSKA (reference sequence). The CDR3: CSATRTIQETQYF.

The chain has TRBV20-1 and TRBJ2-3. This CDR3 spans 16 amino acids. CDR1 and CDR2 (germline): DFQATT, SNEGSKA (reference sequence). The CDR3: CSARDLASVTTDTQYF.

The rearrangement links TRBV4-3 to TRBJ2-1. CDR3 length: 14 amino acids. From germline, CDR1 is LGHNA and CDR2 YSLEER. CDR3 protein: CASSQGLFYNEQFF.

The chain is built from TRBV12-3 or TRBV12-4 and TRBJ2-6; as DNA is missing, the TRBD2 call by TCRdb cannot be tested. CDR3 size: 19 residues. Here the CDR3 reads CASSLWRVFSGSGANVLTF.

V usage is TRBV12-3 or TRBV12-4 and J usage is TRBJ1-6. This CDR3 is built from 14 residues. The CDR3 loop is CASSSGGNNSPLHF.

The rearrangement links TRBV29-1 to TRBJ1-1; checking the TCRdb D call of TRBD1 is not possible without DNA. CDR3 length: 14 residues. Germline V lookup: CDR1 SQVTM, CDR2 ANQGSEA. The chain's CDR3 is CSVGPRGGNTEAFF. Based on the CDR3 plus reference TRBV29-1 and TRBJ1-1, the full variable domain is SAVISQKPSRDICQRGTSLTIQCQVDSQVTMMFWYRQQPGQSLTLIATANQGSEATYESGFVIDKFPISRPNLTFSTLTVSNMSPEDSSIYLCSVGPRGGNTEAFFGQGTRLTVV.

The J gene is TRBJ2-1, the V gene TRBV20-1. From germline, CDR1 is DFQATT and CDR2 SNEGSKA (reference sequence). The CDR3 is 11 residues long. The CDR3 spells CSAKDYNEQFF.

This chain links TRBV12-3 or TRBV12-4 with TRBJ2-5. The CDR3 covers 16 residues. Here the CDR3 reads CASSTLSATWEETQYF.

CDR3 region: CASSVAWGAQLTGELFF. The V gene is TRBV9, the J gene TRBJ2-2; without DNA, the TCRdb call of TRBD1 cannot be checked. The CDR3 length is 17 residues. CDR1 SGDLS and CDR2 YYNGEE come from the germline V gene.

The chain's CDR3 is CASSPTGAVQPQHF. The chain links TRBV12-3 or TRBV12-4 to TRBJ1-5; checking the TCRdb D call of TRBD1 is not possible without DNA. CDR3 length: 14 amino acids.

The chain employs TRBV7-2 and TRBJ2-2; TCRdb lists TRBD1, though no DNA is available to test this call. Germline CDR1 SGHTA, CDR2 FQGNSA. CDR3 length: 15 amino acids. The chain's CDR3 is CASGPQGAGTGELFF. The whole variable domain, remainder taken from reference TRBV7-2 and TRBJ2-2, is GAGVSQSPSNKVTEKGKDVELRCDPISGHTALYWYRQSLGQGLEFLIYFQGNSAPDKSGLPSDRFSAERTGGSVSTLTIQRTQQEDSAVYLCASGPQGAGTGELFFGEGSRLTVL.

This chain uses TRBV6-5 with TRBJ1-1. Germline V gene data show CDR1 as MNHEY and CDR2 as SVGAGI. The CDR3 loop spans 16 amino acids. The CDR3 spells CASRYRNFGADTEAFF.

V gene TRBV7-9 combines with J gene TRBJ2-3; the D gene TCRdb calls, TRBD1, cannot be checked with no DNA. The length of the CDR3 is 15 residues. Germline V gives CDR1 SEHNR, CDR2 FQNEAQ (reference sequence). The CDR3 loop reads CASSPTGAYTDTQYF.

The genes are TRBV27 and TRBJ2-1; TCRdb's D call, TRBD2, is unchecked because there is no DNA. Germline-derived CDR1 and CDR2 are MNHEY and SMNVEV (reference sequence). The CDR3 is made up of 15 amino acids. The CDR3 loop reads CASSMTSGRYNEQFF.

The rearrangement joins TRBV20-1 to TRBJ1-6; the D gene TCRdb calls, TRBD1, cannot be checked with no DNA. The CDR3 extends over 13 amino acids. Germline CDR1 reads DFQATT; CDR2 reads SNEGSKA (reference sequence). CDR3 sequence reads: CSGGQGIYSPLHF.

The chain couples TRBV18 to TRBJ2-2; TCRdb returns TRBD1, unconfirmable since there is no DNA. In germline, CDR1 is KGHSH, CDR2 LQKENI. This CDR3 contains 15 residues. This CDR3 reads CASSRGQGRTGELFF.

This clonotype is classed as medium-sized (0.01 to 0.1%) by frequency. The rearrangement joins TRBV12-3 or TRBV12-4 to TRBJ1-1. The CDR3 spans 15 residues. The CDR3: CASSFTGRRNTEAFF.

This sequence joins TRBV12-3 or TRBV12-4 and TRBJ2-1; TCRdb's assignment of TRBD1 cannot be checked, as there is no DNA. The CDR3 is 12 residues long. CDR3 loop: CASSLNPVEQFF.

This chain connects TRBV7-8 to TRBJ2-7; no DNA is available, so the TRBD1 call from TCRdb remains unchecked. Germline V gene data show CDR1 as SGHVS and CDR2 as FQNEAQ. This CDR3 comprises 13 residues. The CDR3 sequence: CASSVQQGYEQYF.

The V gene is TRBV2, the J gene TRBJ2-5; TCRdb's D call of TRBD2 is untestable without DNA. This CDR3 is built from 16 residues. The germline gives CDR1 SNHLY, CDR2 FYNNEI. CDR3 residues: CASSPNRGGALETQYF. The whole variable domain, remainder taken from reference TRBV2 and TRBJ2-5, is EPEVTQTPSHQVTQMGQEVILRCVPISNHLYFYWYRQILGQKVEFLVSFYNNEISEKSEIFDDQFSVERPDGSNFTLKIRSTKLEDSAMYFCASSPNRGGALETQYFGPGTRLLVL.

The chain carries TRBV5-1 and TRBJ2-3. This CDR3 has 13 amino acids. Looked up from germline, CDR1 is SGHRS and CDR2 is YFSETQ. The CDR3 region is CASSNPDTDTQYF.

V is TRBV10-3 and J is TRBJ2-3; the D gene TCRdb calls, TRBD2, cannot be checked with no DNA. In germline, CDR1 is ENHRY, CDR2 SYGVKD. The CDR3 is 18 residues long. The CDR3 here is CAISEWAGTSGLLDTQYF.

The rearrangement joins TRBV20-1 to TRBJ2-7; checking the TCRdb D call of TRBD1 is not possible without DNA. This CDR3 has 14 amino acids. Germline V gene sequence: CDR1 DFQATT, CDR2 SNEGSKA (reference sequence). The CDR3 spells CSASLQNLGGEQYF.

This chain connects TRBV12-3 or TRBV12-4 to TRBJ1-6. This CDR3 is built from 15 residues. The CDR3: CASSFSLRRDSPLHF.

The chain joins TRBV6-1 to TRBJ2-7. The germline gives CDR1 MNHNS, CDR2 SASEGT. There are 13 residues in the CDR3. The CDR3 sequence: CASSEWTGYEQYF.

The V call is TRBV20-1, the J call TRBJ2-4; TCRdb's assignment of TRBD1 cannot be checked, as there is no DNA. Germline CDR1 is DFQATT and CDR2 is SNEGSKA (reference sequence). CDR3 length equals 14 residues. CDR3 protein: CSARGGQGKNIQYF.

This rearrangement joins TRBV12-3 or TRBV12-4 to TRBJ2-7; lacking DNA, the TRBD1 call made by TCRdb goes unchecked. The CDR3 length is 12 residues. The CDR3 protein is CASSPTGGQQYF.

According to its frequency, this clonotype is medium-sized. The V gene is TRBV11-3, the J gene TRBJ2-1; TCRdb indicates TRBD1, and absent DNA this call remains unverified. The CDR3 length is 13 residues. Germline-derived CDR1 and CDR2 are SGHNT and YENEEA. The CDR3 protein is CASSKPPDNEQFF.

V is TRBV20-1 and J is TRBJ2-7; TCRdb names TRBD1, which stays unverified in the absence of DNA. The CDR3 extends over 14 amino acids. The V gene's germline CDR1 is DFQATT and CDR2 SNEGSKA (reference sequence). The CDR3 spells CSASSGGQEDEQYF.

V usage is TRBV10-3 and J usage is TRBJ2-2. The length of the CDR3 is 18 residues. Germline V lookup: CDR1 ENHRY, CDR2 SYGVKD. Here the CDR3 reads CAISESIKGRANTGELFF.